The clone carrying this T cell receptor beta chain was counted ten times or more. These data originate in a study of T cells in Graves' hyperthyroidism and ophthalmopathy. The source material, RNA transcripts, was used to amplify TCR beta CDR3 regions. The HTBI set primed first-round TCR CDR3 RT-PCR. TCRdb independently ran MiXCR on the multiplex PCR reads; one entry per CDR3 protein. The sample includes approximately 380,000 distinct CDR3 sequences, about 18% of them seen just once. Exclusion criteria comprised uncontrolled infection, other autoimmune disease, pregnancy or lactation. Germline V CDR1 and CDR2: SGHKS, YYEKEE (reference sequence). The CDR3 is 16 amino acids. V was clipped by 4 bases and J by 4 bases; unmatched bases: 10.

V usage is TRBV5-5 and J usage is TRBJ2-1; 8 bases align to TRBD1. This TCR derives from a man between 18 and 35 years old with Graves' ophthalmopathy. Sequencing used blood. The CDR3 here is CASSPSRDRRYNEQFF. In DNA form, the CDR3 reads TGTGCCAGCAGCCCAAGCCGGGACAGGAGATACAATGAGCAGTTCTTC.